One and the same sample provided the 6 T cell receptor beta chains below, sequenced in a study of control samples from healthy donors and cancer patients. Some clones are missing from TCRdb's copy, which holds only in-frame ones; the method was immunoSEQ multiplex PCR. The table lists over 150,000 clones, 85% to 95% of them singletons. Material: blood. Every receptor here comes from a man younger than 30 in good health.

This sequence joins TRBV20-1 and TRBJ2-1, with D unclear. Trimming removed 1 base at V and 2 bases at J, with 0 bases between. CDR1 DFQATT and CDR2 SNEGSKA come from the germline V gene (reference sequence). This CDR3 comprises 11 residues. CDR3 sequence: CSARAYNEQFF. CDR3 in DNA: TGCAGTGCTAGAGCCTACAATGAGCAGTTCTTC.

The genes are TRBV19 and TRBJ1-1, with 10 bases matching TRBD1. Germline V gene sequence: CDR1 LNHDA, CDR2 SQIVND (reference sequence). CDR3 length: 16 residues. J was trimmed by 4 bases and V by 5 bases; bases with no gene match: 10. CDR3 sequence: CASSARGTGVRTEAFF. The CDR3 DNA reads TGTGCCAGTAGTGCCCGTGGGACAGGGGTCCGCACTGAAGCTTTCTTT.

The J gene is TRBJ2-5, the V gene TRBV2; D ambiguous. CDR1 is SNHLY and CDR2 is FYNNEI in the germline V gene. Between the trimmed V and J ends, which lost 0 bases and 7 bases, there was a span of 9 bases. This CDR3 spans 13 amino acids. CDR3 sequence reads: CASSEAVVGTQYF. CDR3 bases: TGTGCCAGCAGTGAAGCGGTGGTTGGGACCCAGTACTTC. Supplemented by reference TRBV2 and TRBJ2-5, the full variable domain reads EPEVTQTPSHQVTQMGQEVILRCVPISNHLYFYWYRQILGQKVEFLVSFYNNEISEKSEIFDDQFSVERPDGSNFTLKIRSTKLEDSAMYFCASSEAVVGTQYFGPGTRLLVL.

This clone is a singleton in its sample. The chain carries TRBV18 and TRBJ1-1; D gene uncertain. Germline CDR1 is KGHSH and CDR2 is LQKENI. Trimming removed 2 bases from V and 2 bases from J, with 6 bases in between. The CDR3 spans 13 residues. This CDR3 reads CASSPRTNTEAFF. The DNA of the CDR3 is TGTGCCAGCTCACCAAGGACCAACACTGAAGCTTTCTTT.

This chain links TRBV29-1 with TRBJ2-1; D remains unclear. The CDR3 is 13 amino acids. Per the germline V gene, CDR1 is SQVTM and CDR2 is ANQGSEA. Between the trimmed V and J ends, which lost 7 bases and 4 bases, there was a span of 14 bases. The CDR3 nucleotides read TGCAGCGCCGATAAGGACCAGTACAATGAGCAGTTCTTC. It encodes CSADKDQYNEQFF.

The chain is built from TRBV28 and TRBJ1-1; the D is unclear. The CDR3 is made up of 15 amino acids. CDR1 is MDHEN and CDR2 is SYDVKM in the germline V gene. V dropped 3 bases and J dropped 0 bases, with 11 bases sitting between them. The CDR3, as DNA: TGTGCCAGCAGTTTTTGGGGTGGGCTGAACACTGAAGCTTTCTTT. Protein: CASSFWGGLNTEAFF.